These T cell receptor beta chains were read from a single sample in a study of T cells of healthy individuals. TCRdb independently ran MiXCR on the 5' RACE reads; one entry per CDR3 protein. There are around 40,000 distinct CDR3 sequences in the sample; about 4.2% occur only once, and about 10% lies in the top ten. The origin of the receptors is a human donor in good health. Each CDR3 is given with its conserved first and last residue. A D gene is named only where the DNA matches it firmly. Size is stated for part of the rows, as once, few or many counts, or as a class when the clone is expanded.

>TRBV12-3/TRBV12-4|.|many|TRBJ2-6
TGTGCCAGCAGTTTATGGGGGGCCAACGTCCTGACTTTC
CASSLWGANVLTF
>TRBV7-8|.|.|TRBJ2-3
TGTGCCAGCAGCTTAACCCGTGGACTAAGCCTCACAGATACGCAGTATTTT
CASSLTRGLSLTDTQYF
>TRBV2|TRBD1|many|TRBJ2-5
TGTGCCAGCAGTGAGGGACAGCTCCAAGAGACCCAGTACTTC
CASSEGQLQETQYF
>TRBV20-1|TRBD1|medium-sized|TRBJ1-1
TGCAGTGCTAGAACAGGACAGGGGGACACTGAAGCTTTCTTT
CSARTGQGDTEAFF
>TRBV2|.|few|TRBJ2-1
TGTGCCAGCAGCGCCGTAGGGAGCGTCTCCTACAATGAGCAGTTCTTC
CASSAVGSVSYNEQFF
>TRBV7-9|.|many|TRBJ1-1
TGTGCCAGCCGTCGCGAACCCCCGAACACTGAAGCTTTCTTT
CASRREPPNTEAFF
>TRBV27|.|many|TRBJ2-7
TGTGCCAGCAGTCGACAGCGAACCTACGAGCAGTACTTC
CASSRQRTYEQYF
>TRBV20-1|.|many|TRBJ1-1
TGCAGTGCTAGTTGGGTAAACACTGAAGCTTTCTTT
CSASWVNTEAFF
>TRBV2|.|few|TRBJ2-4
TGTGCCAGCAGACCTGAGGAGGGCAAAAACATTCAGTACTTC
CASRPEEGKNIQYF
>TRBV29-1|TRBD1|many|TRBJ2-1
TGCAGCGTTGGACAGGGTAAGGTCAATGAGCAGTTCTTC
CSVGQGKVNEQFF
>TRBV5-1|.|many|TRBJ1-1
TGCGCCAGCAGCTTGATGGAGGCCTCGGCTGAAGCTTTCTTT
CASSLMEASAEAFF
>TRBV7-2|.|many|TRBJ1-3
TGTGCCAGCAGCTTATACAGGGCTGGAAACACCATATATTTT
CASSLYRAGNTIYF
>TRBV12-3/TRBV12-4|.|many|TRBJ1-2
TGTGCCAGCAGTTTACGAGGACAGCTCCCTTCCACCTTC
CASSLRGQLPSTF
>TRBV5-1|TRBD2|many|TRBJ2-7
TGCGCCAGCAGCACTAGCGGGGGGGCGTACGAGCAGTACTTC
CASSTSGGAYEQYF
>TRBV6-1|.|many|TRBJ2-3
TGTGCCAGCATGACAGACACAGATACGCAGTATTTT
CASMTDTDTQYF
>TRBV4-2|.|many|TRBJ1-2
TGTGCCAGCAGCCAAGATCGCACGGCCTATGGCTACACCTTC
CASSQDRTAYGYTF
>TRBV4-2|.|many|TRBJ2-2
TGTGCCAGCAGCCAAGAGGGTCAGCGGACCTCGAACACCGGGGAGCTGTTTTTT
CASSQEGQRTSNTGELFF
>TRBV6-6|.|many|TRBJ2-5
TGTGCCAGCAGCCCAGGGCCATACCACCAGTACTTC
CASSPGPYHQYF
>TRBV5-5|.|few|TRBJ2-2
TGTGCCAGCAGCTTGGTCGCCAGTCCTACTCGAACGAGGACCGGGGAGCTGTTTTTT
CASSLVASPTRTRTGELFF
>TRBV20-1|TRBD2|many|TRBJ2-5
TGCAGTGCTCCGTCTAGCGGGGGCGTCGAGACCCAGTACTTC
CSAPSSGGVETQYF
>TRBV5-1|.|few|TRBJ1-1
TGCGCCAGCAGCCCCAGGGTTGGCACTGAAGCTTTCTTT
CASSPRVGTEAFF
>TRBV20-1|.|many|TRBJ2-5
TGCAGTGCGACACGTCCAGGGGGGTCCCAGTACTTC
CSATRPGGSQYF
>TRBV20-1|.|many|TRBJ2-3
TGCAGTGCTAGCCCACGGGCCCCAGATACGCAGTATTTT
CSASPRAPDTQYF
>TRBV2|TRBD1|.|TRBJ1-1
TGTGCCAGCCGAAGGACAGGGGGCGTGGGAGCTTTCTTT
CASRRTGGVGAFF
>TRBV29-1|TRBD1|many|TRBJ1-1
TGCAGCGCCGTCGACAGGGAAGGCACTGAAGCTTTCTTT
CSAVDREGTEAFF
>TRBV2|.|few|TRBJ2-3
TGTGCCAGCAGTGAACTAGCGACAGATACGCAGTATTTT
CASSELATDTQYF
>TRBV20-1|TRBD2|many|TRBJ2-7
TGCAGTGCCGACAGTCCTAGCGGCTCCTACGAGCAGTACTTC
CSADSPSGSYEQYF
>TRBV12-3/TRBV12-4|.|few|TRBJ2-7
TGTGCCAGCAGTTCGAACCGTCTAGAGCAGTACTTC
CASSSNRLEQYF
>TRBV6-4|TRBD1|many|TRBJ2-3
TGTGCCAGCAGTGGGACAGGGGGCGCAGATACGCAGTATTTT
CASSGTGGADTQYF
>TRBV6-6|.|.|TRBJ2-7
TGTGCCAGCAGTCGTAACTACGAGCAGTACTTC
CASSRNYEQYF
>TRBV4-1|.|many|TRBJ1-1
TGCGCCAGCAGCCCCTACAGTCTCCGGGGCAGGAACACTGAAGCTTTCTTT
CASSPYSLRGRNTEAFF
>TRBV6-5|.|many|TRBJ1-6
TGTGCCAGCAGTTACGGGAATTCACCCCTCCACTTT
CASSYGNSPLHF
>TRBV6-5|TRBD2|many|TRBJ2-3
TGTGCCAGCAGCCGAAGCGGGGCGGGGGTAGATACGCAGTATTTT
CASSRSGAGVDTQYF
>TRBV7-2|TRBD1|many|TRBJ2-7
TGTGCCAGCAGCTGGGACAGCTCCTACGAGCAGTACTTC
CASSWDSSYEQYF
>TRBV27|.|many|TRBJ2-4
TGTGCCAGCAGTCAGTCCGGGGCTAAAACTAGCATAGCCAAAAACATTCAGTACTTC
CASSQSGAKTSIAKNIQYF
>TRBV24-1|.|few|TRBJ2-4
TGTGCCACCAGTGATTCAGCACAGGGCCCCTCCAAAAACATTCAGTACTTC
CATSDSAQGPSKNIQYF
>TRBV4-2|TRBD2|many|TRBJ2-3
TGTGCCAGCAGCCAAGAGGAGACTAGCGGGGGGGCACTTCCGCAGTATTTT
CASSQEETSGGALPQYF
>TRBV29-1|.|many|TRBJ1-1
TGCAGCGTTGCATCCTCACAGGAAGCTTTCTTT
CSVASSQEAFF
>TRBV12-3/TRBV12-4|.|many|TRBJ2-1
TGTGCCAGCAGTCCGCCCCTAAGGAGCGCCCCCTACAATGAGCAGTTCTTC
CASSPPLRSAPYNEQFF
>TRBV12-3/TRBV12-4|.|.|TRBJ1-5
TGTGCCAGCAGTTTAGTCCAGGGCGGTCAGCCCCAGCATTTT
CASSLVQGGQPQHF
>TRBV6-2/TRBV6-3|.|many|TRBJ1-1
TGTGCCAGCAGTTACTCTACGAGGACATTGAGGACTGAAGCTTTCTTT
CASSYSTRTLRTEAFF